Following are 7 T cell receptor beta chains from one sample sequenced in a study of identical twins. A single record per CDR3 protein comes from TCRdb applying MiXCR to the 5' RACE reads. This sample has 400,000 to 550,000 distinct CDR3 sequences, with around an eighth found just once. In addition, the sample was reused for a study of yellow fever vaccine responses in identical twins.

The sample was CD4+ T cells sorted from blood. These receptors originate from a woman aged 18-29 years in good health.

Note on this clonotype: A much larger clone sits a single nucleotide away, making a read error possible. The genes are TRBV7-3 and TRBJ2-2, with unresolved D. V was trimmed by 0 bases and J by 3 bases, leaving 5 bases between them. The germline V gene has CDR1 SGHTA and CDR2 FQGTGA. This CDR3 region has 14 residues. CDR3 DNA sequence: TGTGCCAGCAGCTTAACAGGGCACACCGGGGAGCTGTTTTTT. Translating gives CASSLTGHTGELFF.

The chain links TRBV28 to TRBJ2-1; 10 nucleotides agree with TRBD1. Trimming cost V 6 bases and J 4 bases; bases outside gene matches: 9. CDR1 MDHEN and CDR2 SYDVKM come from the germline V gene. This CDR3 spans 16 amino acids. The CDR3 region has the DNA TGTGCCAGCAGAAATACCGGGACAGGGGATTACAATGAGCAGTTCTTC. Its translation is CASRNTGTGDYNEQFF.

This clonotype was seen a few times. The chain carries TRBV6-2 or TRBV6-3 and TRBJ2-7, with 9 positions matching TRBD1. This CDR3 contains 15 residues. Germline CDR1 reads MNHEY; CDR2 reads SVGEGT. Trimming took 5 bases from V and 5 from J; bases not matched to a gene: 10. The CDR3 DNA reads as TGTGCCAGCAGTCCCCGGGGACAGGGCGTCCACGAGCAGTACTTC. Its protein product is CASSPRGQGVHEQYF.

A few counts support this clonotype. This chain joins TRBV4-2 and TRBJ2-1, with D hard to call. The V and J ends lost 4 bases and 5 bases respectively, with 15 bases between them. Germline assignment: CDR1 LGHNA and CDR2 YNFKEQ. The CDR3 totals 15 residues. Written as DNA, the CDR3 is TGTGCCAGCAGCCCACACCCGCTGGCCGACAATGAGCAGTTCTTC. Translating gives CASSPHPLADNEQFF.

This clonotype was detected a few times. V is TRBV29-1 and J is TRBJ2-2, with a possible D match to TRBD1 (7 bases). Germline values: CDR1 SQVTM, CDR2 ANQGSEA. The CDR3 consists of 19 residues. The V gene lost 6 bases and the J gene lost 4 bases, with 30 bases spanning the gap. For the CDR3, the DNA is TGCAGCGTGGGGGCGCGGGGACAGATCTTTGGCTTGGGCACCGGGGAGCTGTTTTTT. Its protein product is CSVGARGQIFGLGTGELFF.

This clonotype was detected only a few times. This chain joins TRBV4-3 and TRBJ2-2; no reliable D call. CDR3 size: 15 residues. Trimming removed 4 bases from V and 1 base from J, with 10 bases in between. The V gene's germline CDR1 is LGHNA and CDR2 YSLEER. The CDR3 coding sequence is TGCGCCAGCAGCCGACGCGGCGGGAACACCGGGGAGCTGTTTTTT. It specifies CASSRRGGNTGELFF.

The V and J genes are TRBV10-3 and TRBJ1-1; 10 nucleotides line up with TRBD1. The CDR3 is made up of 14 amino acids. V shed 11 bases and J 6 bases; nucleotides not matched to a gene: 12. Looked up from germline, CDR1 is ENHRY and CDR2 is SYGVKD. The CDR3 nucleotides are TGTGCCTACTCGGAGACAGGGGGCTACTCTGAAGCTTTCTTT. Its translation is CAYSETGGYSEAFF.